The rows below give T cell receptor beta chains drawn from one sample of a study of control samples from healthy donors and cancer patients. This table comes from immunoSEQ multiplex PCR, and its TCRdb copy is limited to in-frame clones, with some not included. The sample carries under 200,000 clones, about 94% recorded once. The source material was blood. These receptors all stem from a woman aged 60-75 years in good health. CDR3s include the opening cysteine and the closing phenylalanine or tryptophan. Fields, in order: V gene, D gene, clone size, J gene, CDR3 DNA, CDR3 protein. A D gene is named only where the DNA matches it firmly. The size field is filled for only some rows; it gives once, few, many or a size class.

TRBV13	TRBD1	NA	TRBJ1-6	TGTGCCAGCAGCCTCACGGTGGTCCAGGGGGCAAATTCACCCCTCCACTTT	CASSLTVVQGANSPLHF
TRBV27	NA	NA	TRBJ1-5	TGTGCCAGCAGCCTACGCAGGGGTCTGGGCAATCAGCCCCAGCATTTT	CASSLRRGLGNQPQHF
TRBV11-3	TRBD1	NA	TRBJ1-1	TGTGCCAGCAGCTCGGGACAGGACACTGAAGCTTTCTTT	CASSSGQDTEAFF
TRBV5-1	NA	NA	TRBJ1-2	TGCGCCAGCAGCTTGGAACCAGGGTTCGGCTACACCTTC	CASSLEPGFGYTF
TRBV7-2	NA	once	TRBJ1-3	TGTGCCAGCAGCCAAGGGAGTCCTATCTCTGGAAACACCATATATTTT	CASSQGSPISGNTIYF
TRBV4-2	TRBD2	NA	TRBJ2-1	TGTGCCAGCAGCCAAGATGGGCTAGCGGGATACAATGAGCAGTTCTTC	CASSQDGLAGYNEQFF
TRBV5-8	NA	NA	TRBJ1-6	TGTGCCAGCTGCGACCGGGCCCTAAATTCACCCCTCCACTTT	CASCDRALNSPLHF
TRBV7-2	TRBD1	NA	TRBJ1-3	TGTGCCAGCAGCTTGGACCCACAGGGGTCTGGAAACACCATATATTTT	CASSLDPQGSGNTIYF
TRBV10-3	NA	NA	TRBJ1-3	TGTGCCATCAGTGATACGCAGGGGACTGGAAACACCATATATTTT	CAISDTQGTGNTIYF
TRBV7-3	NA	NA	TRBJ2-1	TGTGCCAGCAGTTACCAGGTGATGGGGCTCGGGGAGCAGTTCTTC	CASSYQVMGLGEQFF
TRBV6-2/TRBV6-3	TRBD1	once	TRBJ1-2	TGTGCCAGCAGTTACGAACTCGGACAGGGTTTCTATGGCTACACCTTC	CASSYELGQGFYGYTF
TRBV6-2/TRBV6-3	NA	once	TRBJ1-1	TGTGCCAGCAGTTACGAAATGACCCCAAAACTGAATGAGGCTTTCTTT	CASSYEMTPKLNEAFF
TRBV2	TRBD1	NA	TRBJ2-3	TGTGCCAGCACGGGACAGTGGGCATCTTCAGATACGCAGTATTTT	CASTGQWASSDTQYF
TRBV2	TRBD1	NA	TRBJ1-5	TGTGCCAGCAGTAGGACAGGGCGCAATCAGCCCCAGCATTTT	CASSRTGRNQPQHF
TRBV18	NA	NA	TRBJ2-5	TGTGCCAGCTCCCAACAAATGGGACAAGAGACCCAGTACTTC	CASSQQMGQETQYF
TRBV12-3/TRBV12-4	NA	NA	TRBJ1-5	TGTGCCAGCAGTTTCAGCAGAGATCAGCCCCAGCATTTT	CASSFSRDQPQHF
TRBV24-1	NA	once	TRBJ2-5	TGTGCCACCAGTGACTCCACAGGGTTTGGAGAGACCCAGTACTTC	CATSDSTGFGETQYF
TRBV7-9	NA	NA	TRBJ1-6	TGTGCCAGCAGCTCCCCTGGGCAGTATTCACCCCTCCACTTT	CASSSPGQYSPLHF
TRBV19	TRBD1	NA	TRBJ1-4	TGTGCCAGTAGCCATCAGACAGGGTTGGGTGAAAAACTGTTTTTT	CASSHQTGLGEKLFF
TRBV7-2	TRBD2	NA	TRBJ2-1	TGTGCCAGCAGCCCCCAACCGGGACTAGCGGGGGTTGAGCAGTTCTTC	CASSPQPGLAGVEQFF
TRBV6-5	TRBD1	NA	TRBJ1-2	TGTGCCAGCAGTTACTCGGTTCGGGACAGGGATGGCTACACCTTC	CASSYSVRDRDGYTF
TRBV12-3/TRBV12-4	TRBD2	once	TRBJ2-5	TGTGCCAGCCTCCGGGGGGGACAAGAGACCCAGTACTTC	CASLRGGQETQYF
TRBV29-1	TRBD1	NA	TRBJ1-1	TGCAGCTTTAAAAAGACAGGGTGGGGAACTGAAGCTTTCTTT	CSFKKTGWGTEAFF
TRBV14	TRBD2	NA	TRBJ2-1	TGTGCCAGCAGCCAGGGGGGACTAGCGGGGACTGAGCAGTTCTTC	CASSQGGLAGTEQFF
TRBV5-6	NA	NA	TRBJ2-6	TGTGCCAGCAGCTTGGCGGGACCGGTCTCTGGGGCCAACGTCCTGACTTTC	CASSLAGPVSGANVLTF
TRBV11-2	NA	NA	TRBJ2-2	TGTGCCAGCAGCTTAGACCGGGTGGCGAACACCGGGGAGCTGTTTTTT	CASSLDRVANTGELFF
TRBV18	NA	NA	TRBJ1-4	TGTGCCAGCTCACCACCCGGGAATGAAAAACTGTTTTTT	CASSPPGNEKLFF
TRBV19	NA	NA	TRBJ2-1	TGTGCCAGTAGAGGGGGGCCCTCAAATGAGCAGTTCTTC	CASRGGPSNEQFF
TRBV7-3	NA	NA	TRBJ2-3	TGTGCCAGCAGCCTTAGACAGACAGATACGCAGTATTTT	CASSLRQTDTQYF
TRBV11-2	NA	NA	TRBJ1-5	TGTGCCAGCAGCTTAGATCCCCAGGGTTTTCAGCCCCAGCATTTT	CASSLDPQGFQPQHF
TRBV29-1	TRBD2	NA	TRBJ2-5	TGCAGCGTTGAAGATGTCCTAGCGGGGGGACAAGAGACCCAGTACTTC	CSVEDVLAGGQETQYF
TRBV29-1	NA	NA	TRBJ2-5	TGCAGCGGGGGGCATTTGCGGGGGAACCAAGAGACCCAGTACTTC	CSGGHLRGNQETQYF
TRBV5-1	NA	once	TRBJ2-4	TGCGCCAGCAGCCCCTCCGGGACACACCGAACCATTCAGTACTTC	CASSPSGTHRTIQYF
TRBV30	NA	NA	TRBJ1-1	TGTGCCTGGATGACCAGGAGCACTGAAGCTTTCTTT	CAWMTRSTEAFF
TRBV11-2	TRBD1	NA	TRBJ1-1	TGTGCCAGCAGCCAACAGGGGGGCACTGAAGCTTTCTTT	CASSQQGGTEAFF
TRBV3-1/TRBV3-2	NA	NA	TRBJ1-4	TGTGCCAGCAGCCCATACTGGGCAGGGAGGAATGAAAAACTGTTTTTT	CASSPYWAGRNEKLFF
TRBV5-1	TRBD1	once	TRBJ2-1	TGCGCCAGCAGCTCGTCCGGGACAGGGATCTACAATGAGCAGTTCTTC	CASSSSGTGIYNEQFF
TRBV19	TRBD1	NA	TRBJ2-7	TGTGCCAGTAGTATAGGAGCCCGACAGGGCGCATCCTACGAGCAGTACTTC	CASSIGARQGASYEQYF
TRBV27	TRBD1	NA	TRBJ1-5	TGTGCCAGCAGGGGCTGGTGGGGACAGGGTGATAATAGCAATCAGCCCCAGCATTTT	CASRGWWGQGDNSNQPQHF
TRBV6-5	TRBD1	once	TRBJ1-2	TGTGCCAGCATTCGGGCAGGGGGCAACTATGGCTACACCTTC	CASIRAGGNYGYTF
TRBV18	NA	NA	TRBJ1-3	TGTGCCAGCTCACCCCCTAGTGGAAACACCATATATTTT	CASSPPSGNTIYF
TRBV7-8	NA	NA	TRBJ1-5	TGTGCCAGCAGCTTACAAAGGGACCCGGGCTTTAATCAGCCCCAGCATTTT	CASSLQRDPGFNQPQHF
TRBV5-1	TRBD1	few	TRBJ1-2	TGCGCCAGCAGCACCTCGACAGGGAACTATGGCTACACCTTC	CASSTSTGNYGYTF
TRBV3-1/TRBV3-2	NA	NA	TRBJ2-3	TGTGCCAGCAGCCAAGGGGGGGCTAGCACAGATACGCAGTATTTT	CASSQGGASTDTQYF
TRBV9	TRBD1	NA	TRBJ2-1	TGTGCCAGCAGCGTAGGGGTAGGGGGCCCCAATGAGCAGTTCTTC	CASSVGVGGPNEQFF
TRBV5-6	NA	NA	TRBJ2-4	TGTGCCAGCAGCTCGTCTCAACTCGGGTTTCAGTACTTC	CASSSSQLGFQYF
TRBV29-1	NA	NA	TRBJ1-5	TGCAGCGGAGGGTCGGGTCCCGGTCAGCCCCAGCATTTT	CSGGSGPGQPQHF
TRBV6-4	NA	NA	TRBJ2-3	TGTGCCAGCAGTGGCTCAGGGGGGGGAACAGATACGCAGTATTTT	CASSGSGGGTDTQYF
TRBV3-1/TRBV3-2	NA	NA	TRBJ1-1	TGTGCCAGCAGTCAGGGTTCAGGGGAAGCTTTCTTT	CASSQGSGEAFF
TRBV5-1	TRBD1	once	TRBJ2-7	TGCGCCAGCAGCTATCGGACAGGGACCTACGAGCAGTACTTC	CASSYRTGTYEQYF
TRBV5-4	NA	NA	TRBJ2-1	TGTGCCAGCAGCTCCTCGACACGCGAGGGGAATGAGCAGTTCTTC	CASSSSTREGNEQFF
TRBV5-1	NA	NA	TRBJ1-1	TGCGCCAGCTCCCGAACGGGGGGGACGGAGGTGCATTCTGAAGCTTTCTTT	CASSRTGGTEVHSEAFF
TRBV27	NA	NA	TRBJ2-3	TGTGCCAGCATATTAGCGGGCACAGATACGCAGTATTTT	CASILAGTDTQYF
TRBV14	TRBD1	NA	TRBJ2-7	TGTGCCAGCAGCCAAAGACAGGGCAGGAGCTCCTACGAGCAGTACTTC	CASSQRQGRSSYEQYF
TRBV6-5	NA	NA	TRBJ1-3	TGTGCCAGCAGACCCGGACGGGGAAACACCATATATTTT	CASRPGRGNTIYF
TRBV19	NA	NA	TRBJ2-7	TGTGCCAGTAGTATATGGAGCTCTCGGACAGCCTACGAGCAGTACTTC	CASSIWSSRTAYEQYF
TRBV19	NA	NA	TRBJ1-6	TGTGCCAGTACCCCCCGGGACCTATCGTTCGCCCTCCACTTT	CASTPRDLSFALHF